This T cell receptor (beta chain) came from a study of shared clonotypes between healthy human individuals. This was a deep-level run. Profiled with immunoSEQ multiplex PCR; TCRdb holds only in-frame clones, not every one. Of under 2,500,000 clones in the sample, almost 96% were seen once. The TCR was taken from a man aged 18-30 years in good health. What was sequenced was naive CD4+ T cells sorted from blood. Subset: CD45RA+ positively selected.

CDR3 sequence (DNA): TGTGCCAGCAGCTCGGGGCCGGGGCTCGGCTACACCTTC. As protein: CASSSGPGLGYTF. This chain links TRBV7-2 with TRBJ1-2, with D tentatively TRBD1 (5 bases). CDR1 and CDR2 (germline): SGHTA, FQGNSA. V was clipped by 4 bases and J by 8 bases, with 14 bases between them. The CDR3 contains 13 residues.